This passage covers 22 T cell receptor beta chains from one sample sequenced in a study of graft-versus-host responses after intestinal transplantation. Generated by immunoSEQ multiplex PCR, the TCRdb table keeps only in-frame clones and is missing some. Seen here are about 89,000 clones, approximately 94% observed once, and the top ten hold roughly 2%. The antigens of these receptors remain unknown. Here the sequenced sample was unstimulated CD8+ T cells sorted from spleen or lymph node cells, taken before intestinal transplant. The origin of the receptors is a human donor who received an intestinal transplant.

The chain has TRBV15 and TRBJ2-7; D gene unclear. CDR1 and CDR2 from the germline V gene are LNHNV and YYDKDF (reference sequence). The CDR3 sequence is 14 residues long. V was shortened by 5 bases and J by 2 bases, with 13 bases between the two germline ends. The CDR3: CATSRSAATYEQYF. The CDR3 DNA reads TGTGCCACCAGCCGGAGCGCGGCAACCTACGAGCAGTACTTC.

The chain uses TRBV29-1 and TRBJ2-2, with 9 nucleotides matching TRBD1. Germline V gene sequence: CDR1 SQVTM, CDR2 ANQGSEA. This CDR3 is 13 amino acids long. Trimming removed 7 bases from V and 5 bases from J; junction bases left unmatched: 5. In DNA, the CDR3 is TGCAGCGCCCGGGACAGGGAAACCGGGGAGCTGTTTTTT. This encodes CSARDRETGELFF.

A single count supports this clone. The chain is built from TRBV30 and TRBJ1-6; a possible D gene is TRBD1 (6 bases). The length of the CDR3 is 14 residues. Trimming stripped 1 base from V and 6 bases from J, with 10 bases between. CDR1 GTSNPN and CDR2 SVGIG come from the germline V gene (reference sequence). The CDR3 protein is CAWSASGVNSPLHF. Here the CDR3 DNA reads TGTGCCTGGAGTGCTTCAGGGGTTAATTCACCCCTCCACTTT.

This sequence joins TRBV4-3 and TRBJ1-2; TRBD1 matches at 7 bases. Trimming took 0 bases from V and 6 from J; bases not matched to a gene: 7. The CDR3 is made up of 15 amino acids. Germline V gene data show CDR1 as LGHNA and CDR2 as YSLEER. In DNA, the CDR3 is TGCGCCAGCAGCCAAGAGAGGGTAGGGGGCCATGGCTACACCTTC. This sequence encodes CASSQERVGGHGYTF.

The rearrangement joins TRBV12-5 to TRBJ2-2, with 7 positions matching TRBD2. The trim removed 7 bases at V and 2 bases at J, leaving 4 bases unmatched. This CDR3 is 14 amino acids long. Germline lookup yields CDR1 LGHNT and CDR2 FRNRAP. The CDR3: CASERGLNTGELFF. CDR3 nucleotide sequence: TGTGCTAGTGAAAGGGGACTAAACACCGGGGAGCTGTTTTTT.

The V and J genes are TRBV2 and TRBJ1-1; 9 nucleotides line up with TRBD1. This CDR3 has 15 amino acids. V trimming: 6 bases; J trimming: 4 bases; junction bases outside the gene matches: 9. Germline V gene sequence: CDR1 SNHLY, CDR2 FYNNEI. The CDR3 DNA reads as TGTGCCAGCAGGCCGGACAGGGGCCAGGCCACTGAAGCTTTCTTT. Translated, it gives CASRPDRGQATEAFF.

This clone was detected a few times. J is TRBJ2-7 and V is TRBV6-1, with D possibly TRBD2 on 5 matching bases. Germline CDR1 MNHNS, CDR2 SASEGT. This CDR3 is built from 13 residues. Trimming cost V 5 bases and J 2 bases, with 10 bases left between them. CDR3 in amino acids: CASSWTGTYEQYF. CDR3 DNA sequence: TGTGCCAGCAGTTGGACTGGAACCTACGAGCAGTACTTC.

This chain uses TRBV7-9 with TRBJ2-3; TRBD2 is a possible D gene (6 bases). Trimming removed 1 base from V and 3 bases from J, with 14 bases in between. This CDR3 spans 16 amino acids. The germline gives CDR1 SEHNR, CDR2 FQNEAQ (reference sequence). In DNA form, the CDR3 reads TGTGCCAGCAGCTTAGATCTCGACGGGGGAACAGATACGCAGTATTTT. Residues: CASSLDLDGGTDTQYF.

The chain is built from TRBV25-1 and TRBJ2-3, with D unclear. V gave up 0 bases and J gave up 0 bases, with 4 bases separating them. CDR1 and CDR2 from the germline V gene are MGHDK and SYGVNS. The CDR3 runs to 14 residues. Here the CDR3 DNA reads TGTGCCAGCAGTGAATATGTAAGCACAGATACGCAGTATTTT. Translating it yields CASSEYVSTDTQYF.

The chain uses TRBV2 and TRBJ2-2; possibly TRBD1 for D (6 bases). CDR1 and CDR2 from the germline V gene are SNHLY and FYNNEI. This CDR3 is 15 amino acids long. V was trimmed by 3 bases and J by 7 bases, leaving 15 bases between them. CDR3 in amino acids: CASSDFAGANGELFF. In DNA, the CDR3 is TGTGCCAGCAGTGATTTCGCAGGGGCAAACGGGGAGCTGTTTTTT.

This chain joins TRBV6-6 and TRBJ2-7; TRBD2 matches at 11 bases. The CDR3 sequence is 14 residues long. Germline assignment: CDR1 MNHNY and CDR2 SVGAGI (reference sequence). V lost 0 bases to trimming and J lost 5 bases; unmatched junction nucleotides: 0. CDR3 region: CASSYSLAGDEQYF. CDR3 sequence (DNA): TGTGCCAGCAGTTACTCACTAGCGGGGGACGAGCAGTACTTC.

The chain couples TRBV30 to TRBJ1-1; 11 bases align to TRBD1. Germline assignment: CDR1 GTSNPN and CDR2 SVGIG (reference sequence). The junction had 1 base not matched to a gene; V was cut back by 3 bases and J by 4 bases. The CDR3 is 13 amino acids. Here the CDR3 DNA reads TGTGCCTGGAGCGGGACAGGGGGCACTGAAGCTTTCTTT. Translation: CAWSGTGGTEAFF.

Notes on this clone: A read error may account for a junction end that differs from germline. This chain uses TRBV5-6 with TRBJ2-1; 8 bases are shared with TRBD1. In germline, CDR1 is SGHDT, CDR2 YYEEEE. The CDR3 is made up of 14 amino acids. The CDR3: CASSLGGIQGEVLF. In DNA form, the CDR3 reads TGTGCCAGCAGCTTGGGGGGAATACAGGGGGAAGTACTCTTC. Combining the CDR3 with reference TRBV5-6 and TRBJ2-1 gives the whole variable domain DAGVTQSPTHLIKTRGQQVTLRCSPKSGHDTVSWYQQALGQGPQFIFQYYEEEERQRGNFPDRFSGHQFPNYSSELNVNALLLGDSALYLCASSLGGIQGEVLFGPGTRLTVL.

The J gene is TRBJ2-7, the V gene TRBV4-1; possibly TRBD2 for D (6 bases). There are 16 residues in the CDR3. Trimming took off 2 bases at V and 0 bases at J, with 14 bases between the two ends. Germline loops: CDR1 MGHRA, CDR2 YSYEKL. DNA of the CDR3: TGCGCCAGCAGCCAATTTGGGGCTAGCGACTCCTACGAGCAGTACTTC. Translated: CASSQFGASDSYEQYF.

The chain joins TRBV9 to TRBJ2-3, with 9 bases lining up with TRBD2. The CDR3 spans 16 residues. V lost 2 bases, J lost 2 bases, and 6 bases stayed unmatched. Germline V CDR1 and CDR2: SGDLS, YYNGEE. CDR3 coding DNA: TGTGCCAGCAGCGTTGGTAGCGGGGGCTACACAGATACGCAGTATTTT. It yields the protein CASSVGSGGYTDTQYF.

J is TRBJ1-1 and V is TRBV6-1; TRBD1 is a possible D gene (5 bases). The germline V gene encodes CDR1 MNHNS and CDR2 SASEGT. The CDR3 is made up of 15 amino acids. Between the trimmed V and J ends, which lost 6 bases and 3 bases, there was a span of 17 bases. This chain's CDR3 is CASSPVSTVDTEAFF. CDR3 nucleotide sequence: TGTGCCAGCAGCCCCGTTTCGACAGTGGACACTGAAGCTTTCTTT.

The chain couples TRBV9 to TRBJ1-2; tentatively, D is TRBD1 (6 bases). V lost 3 bases to trimming and J lost 2 bases, with 14 bases between them. Germline lookup yields CDR1 SGDLS and CDR2 YYNGEE. The CDR3 is 15 residues long. DNA of the CDR3: TGTGCCAGCAGCGCCTATGCGGGGGCGAACTATGGCTACACCTTC. Translation gives CASSAYAGANYGYTF.

The CDR3 sequence: CASSPQGGSTDTQYF. CDR3 coding DNA: TGTGCCAGCAGCCCACAGGGGGGTAGCACAGATACGCAGTATTTT. The rearrangement links TRBV7-9 to TRBJ2-3; the match to TRBD1 covers 8 bases. Germline V gene sequence: CDR1 SEHNR, CDR2 FQNEAQ (reference sequence). The V gene end was trimmed by 5 bases and the J gene end by 0 bases; junction bases not matched to a gene: 4. The CDR3 is made up of 15 amino acids.

This clone has a single count. The gene calls are TRBV15 and TRBJ2-7; TRBD2 aligns across 8 bases. V dropped 1 base and J dropped 3; count of bases not matched to a gene: 14. The CDR3 extends over 18 amino acids. Germline V gene data show CDR1 as LNHNV and CDR2 as YYDKDF (reference sequence). CDR3: CATSRAGIEAGAFYEQYF. For the CDR3, the DNA is TGTGCCACCAGCAGAGCCGGGATCGAAGCGGGGGCCTTCTACGAGCAGTACTTC. The variable domain in full, with the rest retrieved from reference TRBV15 and TRBJ2-7, is DAMVIQNPRYQVTQFGKPVTLSCSQTLNHNVMYWYQQKSSQAPKLLFHYYDKDFNNEADTPDNFQSRRPNTSFCFLDIRSPGLGDTAMYLCATSRAGIEAGAFYEQYFGPGTRLTVT.

The chain joins TRBV29-1 to TRBJ2-3, with a tentative D call TRBD2 (6 bases). Germline V gene data show CDR1 as SQVTM and CDR2 as ANQGSEA. The CDR3 length is 14 residues. Trimming took 4 bases from V and 0 from J, leaving 11 bases between them. The CDR3 DNA is TGCAGCGTTGTGGGGACTGCTAGCACAGATACGCAGTATTTT. Translation: CSVVGTASTDTQYF.

The chain combines TRBV7-9 with TRBJ2-2; no definite D call. The CDR3 is 10 amino acids. V was pared by 5 bases and J by 11 bases, with 6 bases between. Germline V CDR1 and CDR2: SEHNR, FQNEAQ (reference sequence). CDR3 in amino acids: CASSLSELFF. CDR3 bases: TGTGCCAGCAGCCTTTCTGAGCTGTTTTTT.

The chain employs TRBV6-5 and TRBJ2-7; D is uncertain. CDR3 length equals 12 residues. Germline V gives CDR1 MNHEY, CDR2 SVGAGI. Trimming took 5 bases from V and 5 from J, leaving 10 bases between them. The CDR3 nucleotides read TGTGCCAGCAGTGAATTAGTCGACGAGCAGTACTTC. This encodes CASSELVDEQYF.